This TCR beta chain stems from a study of blood T cells in healthy people across ages. No fewer than 5.5 micrograms of total RNA were isolated from every sample. This CDR3 has 15 residues. The V gene's germline CDR1 is SGHTA and CDR2 FQGNSA. With 8 bases clipped from V and 4 bases from J, the junction kept 14 bases outside the gene matches. The use of a sample-barcoded 5' primer and a J-beta primer mix characterized a second PCR of about 7 to 12 cycles. TCRdb used MiXCR to reprocess the 5' RACE reads, holding one entry per CDR3 protein. Here the sample spans about 930,000 distinct CDR3 sequences, roughly 28% being singletons. This clonotype was observed at least ten times. This sample was shared with a second study, whose subject was T cells of mothers and their children. That source adds: Slightly, though not significantly, more overlap was seen in related than in unrelated mother-child pairs.

The sample was blood. This chain links TRBV7-2 with TRBJ2-7, with 7 positions matching TRBD1. The clonotype was recovered from a woman aged 40 to 49 in good health. CDR3 nucleotides: TGTGCCAGCGGGTCGAGCGCAGGGACAGCGTACGAGCAGTACTTC. Its protein product is CASGSSAGTAYEQYF.